Listed below are T cell receptor beta chains from one sample, sequenced in a study of blood T cell repertoires in COVID-19. Measured with immunoSEQ multiplex PCR; TCRdb has only the in-frame clones, and not every one. The repertoire holds around 250,000 clones, with 88% as singletons. The material sequenced was PBMCs or T cells enriched from blood (not recorded which). The receptors were gathered from a woman in her thirties or forties who had been exposed to COVID-19. CDR3s include the opening cysteine and the closing phenylalanine or tryptophan. A D gene is named only where the DNA matches it firmly. Clone size is given for some rows only: seen once, a few or many times, or a class if the clone is expanded.

v_call: TRBV28; d_call: .; clone_size: few; cdr3_length: 14; j_call: TRBJ2-5; cdr3_aa: CASRGHGGEETQYF; cdr3_nt: TGTGCCAGCAGAGGACACGGCGGCGAAGAGACCCAGTACTTC
v_call: TRBV19; d_call: .; clone_size: once; cdr3_length: 15; j_call: TRBJ2-5; cdr3_aa: CASSGYRALQETQYF; cdr3_nt: TGTGCCAGTAGTGGATACAGGGCCCTCCAAGAGACCCAGTACTTC
v_call: TRBV7-2; d_call: .; clone_size: .; cdr3_length: 12; j_call: TRBJ2-7; cdr3_aa: CASSAQGYEQYF; cdr3_nt: TGTGCCAGCAGCGCACAGGGCTACGAGCAGTACTTC
v_call: TRBV7-2; d_call: TRBD1; clone_size: .; cdr3_length: 17; j_call: TRBJ1-6; cdr3_aa: CASSLGLGQGWFSPLHF; cdr3_nt: TGTGCCAGCAGCCTCGGGTTGGGACAGGGGTGGTTTTCACCCCTCCACTTT
v_call: TRBV9; d_call: TRBD1; clone_size: .; cdr3_length: 13; j_call: TRBJ1-2; cdr3_aa: CASSGQGIAGYTF; cdr3_nt: TGTGCCAGCAGCGGACAGGGTATCGCTGGCTACACCTTC
v_call: TRBV5-6; d_call: TRBD2; clone_size: .; cdr3_length: 14; j_call: TRBJ2-3; cdr3_aa: CASSHRGGTDTQYF; cdr3_nt: TGTGCCAGCAGCCATCGGGGGGGCACAGATACGCAGTATTTT
v_call: TRBV5-6; d_call: TRBD1; clone_size: once; cdr3_length: 13; j_call: TRBJ1-1; cdr3_aa: CASSRQGLTEAFF; cdr3_nt: TGTGCCAGCAGTAGACAGGGACTCACTGAAGCTTTCTTT
v_call: TRBV5-1; d_call: TRBD1; clone_size: .; cdr3_length: 15; j_call: TRBJ1-5; cdr3_aa: CASSLEGASNQPQHF; cdr3_nt: TGTGCCAGCAGCTTGGAGGGGGCCAGCAATCAGCCCCAGCATTTT
v_call: TRBV12-5; d_call: .; clone_size: .; cdr3_length: 17; j_call: TRBJ2-2; cdr3_aa: CASGLGGGGDFTGELFF; cdr3_nt: TGTGCTAGTGGTTTGGGCGGAGGGGGGGACTTCACCGGGGAGCTGTTTTTT
v_call: TRBV28; d_call: TRBD1; clone_size: .; cdr3_length: 15; j_call: TRBJ1-4; cdr3_aa: CASSLRTGRGEKLFF; cdr3_nt: TGTGCCAGCAGCCTAAGGACAGGCCGGGGTGAAAAACTGTTTTTT
v_call: TRBV4-1; d_call: TRBD1; clone_size: .; cdr3_length: 14; j_call: TRBJ1-1; cdr3_aa: CASSRGGGNTEAFF; cdr3_nt: TGCGCCAGCAGCCGCGGAGGGGGCAACACTGAAGCTTTCTTT
v_call: TRBV5-6; d_call: .; clone_size: .; cdr3_length: 13; j_call: TRBJ2-3; cdr3_aa: CASANQGLDTQYF; cdr3_nt: TGTGCCAGCGCCAACCAGGGTTTGGATACGCAGTATTTT
v_call: TRBV24-1; d_call: .; clone_size: .; cdr3_length: 15; j_call: TRBJ2-5; cdr3_aa: CATSDPTGRGGTQYF; cdr3_nt: TGTGCCACCAGTGATCCCACAGGGCGTGGGGGGACCCAGTACTTC
v_call: TRBV7-9; d_call: .; clone_size: few; cdr3_length: 14; j_call: TRBJ2-1; cdr3_aa: CASSLTRTANEQFF; cdr3_nt: TGTGCCAGCAGCTTGACTAGGACGGCCAATGAGCAGTTCTTC
v_call: TRBV5-4; d_call: TRBD1; clone_size: .; cdr3_length: 14; j_call: TRBJ1-4; cdr3_aa: CASSDPTGGGKLFF; cdr3_nt: TGTGCCAGCAGCGATCCGACAGGGGGCGGAAAACTGTTTTTT
v_call: TRBV27; d_call: .; clone_size: .; cdr3_length: 15; j_call: TRBJ1-2; cdr3_aa: CASSLSGRPNYGYTF; cdr3_nt: TGTGCCAGCAGTTTGTCAGGCCGACCTAACTATGGCTACACCTTC
v_call: TRBV28; d_call: TRBD1; clone_size: once; cdr3_length: 14; j_call: TRBJ2-1; cdr3_aa: CASSLSRGQGEQFF; cdr3_nt: TGTGCCAGCAGTTTGTCCAGGGGGCAAGGGGAGCAGTTCTTC
v_call: TRBV28; d_call: .; clone_size: .; cdr3_length: 15; j_call: TRBJ1-2; cdr3_aa: CASSLLGGRDYGYTF; cdr3_nt: TGTGCCAGCAGTTTATTGGGGGGGCGCGACTATGGCTACACCTTC
v_call: TRBV9; d_call: .; clone_size: .; cdr3_length: 13; j_call: TRBJ2-1; cdr3_aa: CASSVAIYNEQFF; cdr3_nt: TGTGCCAGCAGCGTTGCTATTTACAATGAGCAGTTCTTC
v_call: TRBV7-6; d_call: .; clone_size: .; cdr3_length: 18; j_call: TRBJ2-6; cdr3_aa: CASSPTGDRTSGANVLTF; cdr3_nt: TGTGCCAGCAGCCCTACAGGAGACAGAACCTCTGGGGCCAACGTCCTGACTTTC
v_call: TRBV6-2/TRBV6-3; d_call: TRBD2; clone_size: once; cdr3_length: 15; j_call: TRBJ2-1; cdr3_aa: CASSVLAPAYNEQFF; cdr3_nt: TGTGCCAGCAGTGTACTAGCGCCCGCCTACAATGAGCAGTTCTTC
v_call: TRBV13; d_call: .; clone_size: .; cdr3_length: 14; j_call: TRBJ1-3; cdr3_aa: CASSYLPAGNTIYF; cdr3_nt: TGTGCCAGCAGCTATCTCCCGGCTGGAAACACCATATATTTT
v_call: TRBV24-1; d_call: TRBD1; clone_size: .; cdr3_length: 14; j_call: TRBJ1-2; cdr3_aa: CATSAEDRVDGYTF; cdr3_nt: TGTGCCACCAGTGCCGAAGACAGGGTAGATGGCTACACCTTC
v_call: TRBV3-1/TRBV3-2; d_call: .; clone_size: .; cdr3_length: 14; j_call: TRBJ2-1; cdr3_aa: CASSPTASSNEQFF; cdr3_nt: TGTGCCAGCAGCCCCACGGCTAGCTCCAATGAGCAGTTCTTC
v_call: TRBV11-2; d_call: .; clone_size: .; cdr3_length: 13; j_call: TRBJ1-5; cdr3_aa: CASSLAENQPQHF; cdr3_nt: TGTGCCAGCAGCTTGGCAGAAAATCAGCCCCAGCATTTT
v_call: TRBV7-8; d_call: TRBD1; clone_size: few; cdr3_length: 14; j_call: TRBJ2-7; cdr3_aa: CASSFGQGLYEQYF; cdr3_nt: TGTGCCAGCAGCTTCGGACAGGGACTCTACGAGCAGTACTTC
v_call: TRBV18; d_call: .; clone_size: .; cdr3_length: 15; j_call: TRBJ1-3; cdr3_aa: CASSPPQRSGNTIYF; cdr3_nt: TGTGCCAGCTCACCACCGCAGCGCTCTGGAAACACCATATATTTT
v_call: TRBV9; d_call: TRBD1; clone_size: .; cdr3_length: 14; j_call: TRBJ2-5; cdr3_aa: CASSAGQGGETQYF; cdr3_nt: TGTGCCAGCAGCGCGGGACAGGGGGGGGAGACCCAGTACTTC
v_call: TRBV11-2; d_call: .; clone_size: .; cdr3_length: 14; j_call: TRBJ1-2; cdr3_aa: CASSLALGNYGYTF; cdr3_nt: TGTGCCAGCAGCTTAGCTCTCGGGAACTATGGCTACACCTTC
v_call: TRBV9; d_call: .; clone_size: .; cdr3_length: 17; j_call: TRBJ2-1; cdr3_aa: CASSVGAVGGGYNEQFF; cdr3_nt: TGTGCCAGCAGCGTAGGGGCCGTGGGAGGTGGGTACAATGAGCAGTTCTTC
v_call: TRBV27; d_call: .; clone_size: .; cdr3_length: 14; j_call: TRBJ2-1; cdr3_aa: CASSSLGHLNEQFF; cdr3_nt: TGTGCCAGCAGTTCTTTGGGCCATTTGAATGAGCAGTTCTTC
v_call: TRBV5-1; d_call: .; clone_size: .; cdr3_length: 15; j_call: TRBJ1-2; cdr3_aa: CASSLRGGSNYGYTF; cdr3_nt: TGTGCCAGCAGCTTGAGGGGGGGATCCAACTATGGCTACACCTTC
v_call: TRBV7-6; d_call: TRBD1; clone_size: .; cdr3_length: 13; j_call: TRBJ1-2; cdr3_aa: CASSSTGLYGYTF; cdr3_nt: TGTGCCAGCAGCTCGACAGGGCTCTATGGCTACACCTTC
v_call: TRBV24-1; d_call: .; clone_size: .; cdr3_length: 11; j_call: TRBJ2-1; cdr3_aa: CATARDNEQFF; cdr3_nt: TGTGCCACCGCTCGGGACAATGAGCAGTTCTTC
v_call: TRBV7-2; d_call: .; clone_size: few; cdr3_length: 14; j_call: TRBJ2-3; cdr3_aa: CASSRYQRTDTQYF; cdr3_nt: TGTGCCAGCAGTCGCTACCAGAGGACAGATACGCAGTATTTT
v_call: TRBV2; d_call: .; clone_size: .; cdr3_length: 13; j_call: TRBJ1-1; cdr3_aa: CASMLDSNTEAFF; cdr3_nt: TGTGCCAGCATGTTGGACAGCAACACTGAAGCTTTCTTT
v_call: TRBV11-3; d_call: TRBD2; clone_size: .; cdr3_length: 18; j_call: TRBJ2-1; cdr3_aa: CASSPGAQREATRGEQFF; cdr3_nt: TGTGCCAGCAGCCCGGGGGCCCAGCGGGAGGCTACCCGGGGTGAGCAGTTCTTC
v_call: TRBV3-1/TRBV3-2; d_call: .; clone_size: .; cdr3_length: 19; j_call: TRBJ2-6; cdr3_aa: CASLKNNPGETLRANVLTF; cdr3_nt: TGTGCCAGCCTTAAGAATAACCCAGGGGAGACCCTGCGGGCCAACGTCCTGACTTTC
v_call: TRBV28; d_call: .; clone_size: .; cdr3_length: 16; j_call: TRBJ1-3; cdr3_aa: CASSPPHRLAGNTIYF; cdr3_nt: TGTGCCAGCAGTCCTCCTCACAGGTTAGCTGGAAACACCATATATTTT
v_call: TRBV7-2; d_call: TRBD1; clone_size: .; cdr3_length: 17; j_call: TRBJ1-5; cdr3_aa: CASSLDHPGQGHQPQHF; cdr3_nt: TGTGCCAGCAGCTTAGACCATCCGGGACAGGGTCATCAGCCCCAGCATTTT